This T cell receptor (beta chain) comes out of a study of T-cell reconstitution after alpha-beta-depleted transplantation in children. From germline, CDR1 is DFQATT and CDR2 SNEGSKA (reference sequence). The CDR3 is made up of 14 amino acids. V was pared by 3 bases and J by 0 bases, with 10 bases between. There are a few counts of this clonotype. Construction of the TCRbeta library involved unique molecular identifiers. TCRdb called the PCR reads again in MiXCR, with one record for every CDR3 protein. The data show hundreds of thousands of distinct CDR3 sequences, roughly 17% seen once. The gene calls are TRBV20-1 and TRBJ2-3, with D unclear. The source material was PBMCs from the stem cell graft donor, sampled from the stem cell graft. The TCR was taken from a human donor who donated a stem cell graft to a child with acute myeloid leukemia. As DNA, the CDR3 is TGCAGTGCTAGTGACGGACGGAGCACAGATACGCAGTATTTT. This translates into CSASDGRSTDTQYF.